What follows are 3 T cell receptor beta chains derived from one specimen sequenced in a study of CD8+ T cells in alopecia areata. Regarding treatment: oral pan-JAK inhibitor, 5-10 mg twice daily. RNA extraction was followed by reverse transcription into cDNA, which acted as the sequencing template. Sequencing was performed with immunoSEQ multiplex PCR; in TCRdb, only in-frame clones are kept and a portion is missing. This sample has roughly 190,000 clones; under 80% occur once, and the top ten carry 1.3%. The sequenced sample was CD4+ T cells sorted from blood, obtained around week 50, from a patient treated with tofacitinib. All receptors derive from a human donor with alopecia areata.

This sequence joins TRBV30 and TRBJ2-5, with a weak D call TRBD2 (6 bases). The CDR3 runs 13 residues. The germline V gene has CDR1 GTSNPN and CDR2 SVGIG (reference sequence). The V gene lost 5 bases and the J gene lost 0 bases, with 10 bases spanning the gap. CDR3 residues: CAWEGLYQETQYF. The CDR3 DNA follows: TGTGCCTGGGAAGGACTATACCAAGAGACCCAGTACTTC.

The chain recombines TRBV29-1 with TRBJ1-2; TRBD1 might be the D (6 bases). CDR3 length equals 12 residues. In germline, CDR1 is SQVTM, CDR2 ANQGSEA. Trimming cost V 6 bases and J 4 bases, with 12 bases left between them. This chain's CDR3 is CSVQQGIYGYTF. The CDR3 bases are TGCAGCGTCCAACAGGGAATCTATGGCTACACCTTC.

This chain joins TRBV29-1 and TRBJ2-2, with 10 nucleotides matching TRBD1. With 4 bases clipped from V and 3 bases from J, the junction kept 5 bases outside the gene matches. This CDR3 has 15 amino acids. The germline V gene has CDR1 SQVTM and CDR2 ANQGSEA. CDR3 in DNA: TGCAGCGTTGGACTGACAGGGGGCTACACCGGGGAGCTGTTTTTT. Its protein is CSVGLTGGYTGELFF.